Listed below are T cell receptor beta chains from one sample, sequenced in a study of control samples from healthy donors and cancer patients. Sequencing used immunoSEQ multiplex PCR; TCRdb keeps in-frame clones, though not all of them. The sample has 200,000 or so clones; around 94% are singletons. The sequenced sample was blood. The source of these receptors is a man in his fifties in good health. Both conserved end residues are part of each CDR3. Each record gives: V gene, J gene, clone size, D gene, CDR3 DNA, CDR3 protein. A D gene is named only where the DNA matches it firmly. Not all rows give a size; the values are once, few, many and, for expanded clones, a class.

v_gene: TRBV11-3
j_gene: TRBJ2-1
abundance: once
d_gene: TRBD2
CDR3nt: TGTGCCAGCAGCCCCTTGGTAGGTAGCGGGGTTAATTTGAATGAGCAGTTCTTC
CDR3aa: CASSPLVGSGVNLNEQFF

v_gene: TRBV6-5
j_gene: TRBJ1-1
abundance: .
d_gene: .
CDR3nt: TGTGCCAGCAGTCCAGGACAGAAGAACACTGAAGCTTTCTTT
CDR3aa: CASSPGQKNTEAFF

v_gene: TRBV20-1
j_gene: TRBJ2-7
abundance: once
d_gene: .
CDR3nt: TGCAGTGCTAGTAGCACCGGGAACCCCTACGAGCAGTACTTC
CDR3aa: CSASSTGNPYEQYF

v_gene: TRBV6-5
j_gene: TRBJ1-1
abundance: .
d_gene: .
CDR3nt: TGTGCCAGCAGTACTTTAGGGGGTCGTGCTTTCTTT
CDR3aa: CASSTLGGRAFF

v_gene: TRBV11-2
j_gene: TRBJ2-2
abundance: .
d_gene: .
CDR3nt: TGTGCCAGCAGCTTAGGGTGGGGCGGGGAGCTGTTTTTT
CDR3aa: CASSLGWGGELFF

v_gene: TRBV24-1
j_gene: TRBJ2-7
abundance: .
d_gene: .
CDR3nt: TGTGCCACCAGGGACAACGAGCAGTACTTC
CDR3aa: CATRDNEQYF

v_gene: TRBV6-2/TRBV6-3
j_gene: TRBJ2-1
abundance: .
d_gene: .
CDR3nt: TGTGCCAGCAGTTCCAAGCAATCCTCGCATACTTTCTACAATGAGCAGTTCTTC
CDR3aa: CASSSKQSSHTFYNEQFF

v_gene: TRBV6-1
j_gene: TRBJ1-5
abundance: .
d_gene: TRBD1
CDR3nt: TGTGCCAGCAGTGATAGGACAGGGAGGGAGGGAAGCAATCAGCCCCAGCATTTT
CDR3aa: CASSDRTGREGSNQPQHF

v_gene: TRBV4-1
j_gene: TRBJ1-2
abundance: .
d_gene: .
CDR3nt: TGCGCCAGCAGCCAAGAAGGGTATAACGGCTACACCTTC
CDR3aa: CASSQEGYNGYTF

v_gene: TRBV27
j_gene: TRBJ1-4
abundance: .
d_gene: TRBD1
CDR3nt: TGTGCCAGCAGAGAGACAGGGGGCCGACCAACTAATGAAAAACTGTTTTTT
CDR3aa: CASRETGGRPTNEKLFF

v_gene: TRBV28
j_gene: TRBJ1-2
abundance: .
d_gene: TRBD1
CDR3nt: TGTGCCAGCAGTTTCCCCCCAGGACAGGGGTATGGCTACACCTTC
CDR3aa: CASSFPPGQGYGYTF

v_gene: TRBV12-3/TRBV12-4
j_gene: TRBJ2-2
abundance: .
d_gene: TRBD1
CDR3nt: TGTGCCAGCAGGTTTACAGGGGCCGGGGAGCTGTTTTTT
CDR3aa: CASRFTGAGELFF

v_gene: TRBV7-6
j_gene: TRBJ1-2
abundance: .
d_gene: .
CDR3nt: TGTGCCAGCAGCCAAGGGGAGGGGCTCTATGGCTACACCTTC
CDR3aa: CASSQGEGLYGYTF

v_gene: TRBV3-1/TRBV3-2
j_gene: TRBJ2-1
abundance: .
d_gene: TRBD2
CDR3nt: TGTGCCAGCAGCCTCGGACTAGCGGGGCCCAACAATGAGCAGTTCTTC
CDR3aa: CASSLGLAGPNNEQFF

v_gene: TRBV7-9
j_gene: TRBJ1-1
abundance: .
d_gene: .
CDR3nt: TGTGCCAGCAGCCGACCCATTCTGACAGCGTTGAACACTGAAGCTTTCTTT
CDR3aa: CASSRPILTALNTEAFF

v_gene: TRBV7-9
j_gene: TRBJ1-1
abundance: .
d_gene: .
CDR3nt: TGTGCCAGCAGCTTTGGCCAGAGCACTGAAGCTTTCTTT
CDR3aa: CASSFGQSTEAFF

v_gene: TRBV19
j_gene: TRBJ1-5
abundance: .
d_gene: .
CDR3nt: TGTGCCAGTAGTATGATCCGAGGAACTTATAGCAATCAGCCCCAGCATTTT
CDR3aa: CASSMIRGTYSNQPQHF

v_gene: TRBV2
j_gene: TRBJ1-1
abundance: .
d_gene: .
CDR3nt: TGTGTTTTTTTCGAGAGGCAGCCGAACACTGAAGCTTTCTTT
CDR3aa: CVFFERQPNTEAFF

v_gene: TRBV30
j_gene: TRBJ2-7
abundance: few
d_gene: TRBD2
CDR3nt: TGTGCCTGGGGGAGGGACTACGAGCAGTACTTC
CDR3aa: CAWGRDYEQYF

v_gene: TRBV5-8
j_gene: TRBJ1-5
abundance: .
d_gene: .
CDR3nt: TGTGCCAGCAGCTTGGCCCCGGGACAGCCCCAGCATTTT
CDR3aa: CASSLAPGQPQHF

v_gene: TRBV14
j_gene: TRBJ2-2
abundance: .
d_gene: .
CDR3nt: TGTGCCAGCAGCCCTAACGAGGGAACCGGGGAGCTGTTTTTT
CDR3aa: CASSPNEGTGELFF

v_gene: TRBV2
j_gene: TRBJ1-6
abundance: .
d_gene: TRBD1
CDR3nt: TGTGCCAGCAGTGGGGGCAGGGGGGGTAATTCACCCCTCCACTTT
CDR3aa: CASSGGRGGNSPLHF

v_gene: TRBV5-5
j_gene: TRBJ2-1
abundance: .
d_gene: TRBD1
CDR3nt: TGTGCCATCGGGACAGGGGGCCGGAATGAGCAGTTCTTC
CDR3aa: CAIGTGGRNEQFF